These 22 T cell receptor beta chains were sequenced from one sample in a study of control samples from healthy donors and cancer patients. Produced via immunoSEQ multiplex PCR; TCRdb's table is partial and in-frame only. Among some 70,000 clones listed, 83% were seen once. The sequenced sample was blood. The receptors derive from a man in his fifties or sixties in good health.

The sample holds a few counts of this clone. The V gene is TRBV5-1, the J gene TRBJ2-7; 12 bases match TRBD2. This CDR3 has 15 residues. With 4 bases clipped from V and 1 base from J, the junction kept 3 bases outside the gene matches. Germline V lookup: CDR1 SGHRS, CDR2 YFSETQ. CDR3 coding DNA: TGCGCCAGCAGCCTAGGGACTAGCGGGTCCTACGAGCAGTACTTC. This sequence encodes CASSLGTSGSYEQYF. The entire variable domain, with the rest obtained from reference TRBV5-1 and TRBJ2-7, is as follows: KAGVTQTPRYLIKTRGQQVTLSCSPISGHRSVSWYQQTPGQGLQFLFEYFSETQRNKGNFPGRFSGRQFSNSRSEMNVSTLELGDSALYLCASSLGTSGSYEQYFGPGTRLTVT.

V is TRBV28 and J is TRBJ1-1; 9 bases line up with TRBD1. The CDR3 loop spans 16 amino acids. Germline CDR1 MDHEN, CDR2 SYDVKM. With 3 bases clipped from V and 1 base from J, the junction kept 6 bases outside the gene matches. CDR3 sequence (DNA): TGTGCCAGCAGTTTTGGACAGGGGAGGGGGAACACTGAAGCTTTCTTT. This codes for CASSFGQGRGNTEAFF.

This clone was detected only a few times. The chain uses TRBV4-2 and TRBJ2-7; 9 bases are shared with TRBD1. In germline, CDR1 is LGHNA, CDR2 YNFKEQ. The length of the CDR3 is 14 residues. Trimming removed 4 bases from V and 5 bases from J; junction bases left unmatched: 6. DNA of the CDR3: TGTGCCAGCAGCCTCGGGACAGGGTACGACGAGCAGTACTTC. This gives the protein CASSLGTGYDEQYF.

This CDR3 is CASSPTVLGGYTF. Here the CDR3 DNA reads TGTGCCAGCTCACCGACAGTATTGGGAGGCTACACCTTC. This rearrangement joins TRBV18 to TRBJ1-2; possibly TRBD1 for D (5 bases). Trimming removed 3 bases from V and 8 bases from J, with 13 bases in between. This CDR3 spans 13 amino acids. Germline V gene sequence: CDR1 KGHSH, CDR2 LQKENI.

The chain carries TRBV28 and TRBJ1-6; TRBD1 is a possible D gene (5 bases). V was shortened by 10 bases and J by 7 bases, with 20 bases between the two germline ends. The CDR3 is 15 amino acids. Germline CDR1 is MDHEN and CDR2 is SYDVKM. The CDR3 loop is CATSRTVGGNSPLHF. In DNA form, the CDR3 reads TGTGCCACCTCTCGGACTGTGGGGGGAAATTCACCCCTCCACTTT.

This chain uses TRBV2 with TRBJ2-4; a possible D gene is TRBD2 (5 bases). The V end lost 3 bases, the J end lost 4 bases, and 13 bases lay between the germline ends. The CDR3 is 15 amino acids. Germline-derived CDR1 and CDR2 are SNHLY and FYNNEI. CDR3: CASSEGSDSKNIQYF. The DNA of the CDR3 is TGTGCCAGCAGTGAGGGTTCGGACTCAAAAAACATTCAGTACTTC.

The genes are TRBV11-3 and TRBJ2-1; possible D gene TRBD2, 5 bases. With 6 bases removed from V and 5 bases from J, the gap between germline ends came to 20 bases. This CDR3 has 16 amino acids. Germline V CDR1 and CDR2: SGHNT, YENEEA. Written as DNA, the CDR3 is TGTGCCAGCAGTAGAGGACTTGCCACCTTGGACAATGAGCAGTTCTTC. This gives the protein CASSRGLATLDNEQFF.

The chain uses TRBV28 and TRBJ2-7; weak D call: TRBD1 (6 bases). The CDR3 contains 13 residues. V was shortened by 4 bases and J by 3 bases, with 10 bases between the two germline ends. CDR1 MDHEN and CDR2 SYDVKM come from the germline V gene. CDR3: CASSSGQNYEQYF. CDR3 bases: TGTGCCAGCAGTTCCGGACAGAACTACGAGCAGTACTTC. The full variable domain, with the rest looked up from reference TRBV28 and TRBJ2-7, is DVKVTQSSRYLVKRTGEKVFLECVQDMDHENMFWYRQDPGLGLRLIYFSYDVKMKEKGDIPEGYSVSREKKERFSLILESASTNQTSMYLCASSSGQNYEQYFGPGTRLTVT.

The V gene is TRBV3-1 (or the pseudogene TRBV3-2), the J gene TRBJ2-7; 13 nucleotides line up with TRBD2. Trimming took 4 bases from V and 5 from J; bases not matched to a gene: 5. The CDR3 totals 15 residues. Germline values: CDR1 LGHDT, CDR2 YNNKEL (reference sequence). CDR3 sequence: CASSLTSGRANEQYF. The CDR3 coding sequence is TGTGCCAGCAGCCTAACTAGCGGGAGGGCCAACGAGCAGTACTTC.

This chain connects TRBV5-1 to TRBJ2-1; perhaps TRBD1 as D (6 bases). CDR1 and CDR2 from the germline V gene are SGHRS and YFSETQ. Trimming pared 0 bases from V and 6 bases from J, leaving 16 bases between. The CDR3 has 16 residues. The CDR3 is CASSLGAGVGGNEQFF. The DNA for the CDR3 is TGCGCCAGCAGCTTGGGGGCCGGCGTAGGGGGCAATGAGCAGTTCTTC. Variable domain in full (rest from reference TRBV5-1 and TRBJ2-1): KAGVTQTPRYLIKTRGQQVTLSCSPISGHRSVSWYQQTPGQGLQFLFEYFSETQRNKGNFPGRFSGRQFSNSRSEMNVSTLELGDSALYLCASSLGAGVGGNEQFFGPGTRLTVL.

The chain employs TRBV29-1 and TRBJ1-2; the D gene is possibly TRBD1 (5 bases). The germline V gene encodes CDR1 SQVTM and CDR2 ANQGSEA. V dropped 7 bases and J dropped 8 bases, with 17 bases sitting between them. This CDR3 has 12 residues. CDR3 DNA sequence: TGCAGCGGGGGTGGAGGGGCGGAAGGCTACACCTTC. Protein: CSGGGGAEGYTF.

The CDR3 spells CASSYGLAKYEQYF. CDR3 coding DNA: TGTGCCAGCAGTTACGGCCTAGCTAAATACGAGCAGTACTTC. J is TRBJ2-7 and V is TRBV6-2 or TRBV6-3; possible D gene TRBD2, 5 bases. The CDR3 is 14 amino acids. Germline V gives CDR1 MNHEY, CDR2 SVGEGT. Trimming removed 2 bases at V and 4 bases at J, with 12 bases between.

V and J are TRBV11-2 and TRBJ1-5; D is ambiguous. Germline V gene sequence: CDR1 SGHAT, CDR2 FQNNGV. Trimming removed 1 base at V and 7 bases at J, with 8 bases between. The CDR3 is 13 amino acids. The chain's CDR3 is CASSLALRQPQHF. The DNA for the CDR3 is TGTGCCAGCAGCTTAGCATTACGGCAGCCCCAGCATTTT.

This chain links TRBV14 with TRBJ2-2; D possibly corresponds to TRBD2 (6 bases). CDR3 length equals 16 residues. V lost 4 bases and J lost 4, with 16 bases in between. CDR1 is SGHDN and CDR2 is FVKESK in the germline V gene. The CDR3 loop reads CASSLRPGLITGELFF. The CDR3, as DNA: TGTGCCAGCAGCCTTAGACCGGGACTGATCACCGGGGAGCTGTTTTTT.

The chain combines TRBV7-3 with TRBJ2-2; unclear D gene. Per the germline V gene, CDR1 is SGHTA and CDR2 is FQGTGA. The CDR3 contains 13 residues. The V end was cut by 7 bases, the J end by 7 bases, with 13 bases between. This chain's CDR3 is CASKLFIGGELFF. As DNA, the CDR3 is TGTGCCAGCAAGTTATTTATCGGCGGGGAGCTGTTTTTT. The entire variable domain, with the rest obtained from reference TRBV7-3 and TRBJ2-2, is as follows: GAGVSQTPSNKVTEKGKYVELRCDPISGHTALYWYRQSLGQGPEFLIYFQGTGAADDSGLPNDRFFAVRPEGSVSTLKIQRTERGDSAVYLCASKLFIGGELFFGEGSRLTVL.

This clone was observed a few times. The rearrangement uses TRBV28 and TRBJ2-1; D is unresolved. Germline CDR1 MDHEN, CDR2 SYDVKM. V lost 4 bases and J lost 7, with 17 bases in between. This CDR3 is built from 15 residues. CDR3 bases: TGTGCCAGCAGTTCCCCGACCCTTCTGGGGAATGAGCAGTTCTTC. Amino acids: CASSSPTLLGNEQFF.

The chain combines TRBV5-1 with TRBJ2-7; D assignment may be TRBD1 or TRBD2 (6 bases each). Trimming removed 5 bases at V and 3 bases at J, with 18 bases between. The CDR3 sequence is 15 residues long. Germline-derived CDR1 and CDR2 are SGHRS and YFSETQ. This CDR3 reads CASRVNYGGLYEQYF. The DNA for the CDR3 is TGCGCCAGCAGGGTGAACTATGGGGGGCTCTACGAGCAGTACTTC.

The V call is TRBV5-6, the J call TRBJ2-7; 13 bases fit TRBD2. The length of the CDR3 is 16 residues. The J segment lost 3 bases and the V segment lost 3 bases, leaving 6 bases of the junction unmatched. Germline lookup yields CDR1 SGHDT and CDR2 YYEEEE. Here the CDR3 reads CASSSAGTSGNYEQYF. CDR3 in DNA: TGTGCCAGCAGCTCTGCCGGGACTAGCGGGAACTACGAGCAGTACTTC.

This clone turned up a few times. The CDR3 spells CASSPGQGLSQPQHF. The CDR3 DNA reads TGTGCCAGTAGTCCAGGACAGGGGCTATCTCAGCCCCAGCATTTT. The chain joins TRBV19 to TRBJ1-5, with TRBD1 matching 9 bases. Trimming took 5 bases from V and 6 from J; bases not matched to a gene: 8. This CDR3 region has 15 residues. Looked up from germline, CDR1 is LNHDA and CDR2 is SQIVND (reference sequence).

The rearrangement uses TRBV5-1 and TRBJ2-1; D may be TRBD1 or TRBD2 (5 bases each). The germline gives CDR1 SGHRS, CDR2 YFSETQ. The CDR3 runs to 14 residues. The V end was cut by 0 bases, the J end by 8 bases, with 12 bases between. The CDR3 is CASSLGGVADEQFF. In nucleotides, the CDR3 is TGCGCCAGCAGCTTGGGAGGGGTGGCGGATGAGCAGTTCTTC.

CDR3 DNA sequence: TGTGCCAGCAGCTTGAGGGACATGAACACTGAAGCTTTCTTT. Protein product: CASSLRDMNTEAFF. The V gene is TRBV5-8, the J gene TRBJ1-1; D might be TRBD1 (6 bases). Germline V gene lookup returns CDR1 SGHTS and CDR2 YDEGEE. This CDR3 is built from 14 residues. V gave up 1 base and J gave up 0 bases, with 7 bases separating them. Full variable domain (remainder filled in from reference TRBV5-8 and TRBJ1-1): EAGVTQSPTHLIKTRGQQATLRCSPISGHTSVYWYQQALGLGLQFLLWYDEGEERNRGNFPPRFSGRQFPNYSSELNVNALELEDSALYLCASSLRDMNTEAFFGQGTRLTVV.

The CDR3 DNA sequence: TGTGCCAGCAGCTTAGTACAGTATGGCTACACCTTC. Protein product: CASSLVQYGYTF. The chain recombines TRBV7-9 with TRBJ1-2; D not resolved. Trimming stripped 1 base from V and 5 bases from J, with 5 bases between. Germline V gene lookup returns CDR1 SEHNR and CDR2 FQNEAQ (reference sequence). The CDR3 extends over 12 amino acids.